This paragraph covers one T cell receptor (beta chain) sequence. Its antigen remains unknown. A CD45RA-negative memory subset and a CD45RA+ naive subset were separated from the CD4+ cells. The assay was carried out at the deep level. Some clones are missing from TCRdb's copy, which holds only in-frame ones; the method was immunoSEQ multiplex PCR. This sample has 2 million to 2.5 million clones, with just over 90% found just once. The data originate from a study of shared clonotypes between healthy human individuals. Study observations and caveats: Even with large depth, rarefaction showed that sorted-subset sequencing was incomplete.

CDR3 length: 14 residues. Germline values: CDR1 SGHDT, CDR2 YYEEEE. Trimming took 0 bases from V and 10 from J, leaving 14 bases between them. The genes are TRBV5-6 and TRBJ2-1, with D possibly matching TRBD2 (5 bases). The sequenced sample consisted of naive CD4+ T cells from PBMCs. Subset: CD45RA+ positively selected. The origin of this receptor is a young man in good health. Some clones in this sample may be carry-over from other donors' samples. The CDR3 loop is CASSLVGSEVEQFF. Written as DNA, the CDR3 is TGTGCCAGCAGCTTGGTCGGTAGCGAGGTAGAGCAGTTCTTC.